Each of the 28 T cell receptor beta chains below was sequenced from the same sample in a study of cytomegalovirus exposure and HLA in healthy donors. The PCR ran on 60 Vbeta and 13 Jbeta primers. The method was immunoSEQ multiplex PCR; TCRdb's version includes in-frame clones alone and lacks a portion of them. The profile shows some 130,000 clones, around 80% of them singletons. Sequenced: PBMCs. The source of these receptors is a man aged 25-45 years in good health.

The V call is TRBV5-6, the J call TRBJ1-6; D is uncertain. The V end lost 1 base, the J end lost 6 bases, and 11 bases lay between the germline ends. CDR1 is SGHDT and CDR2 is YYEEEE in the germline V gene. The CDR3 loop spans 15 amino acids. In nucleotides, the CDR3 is TGTGCCAGCAGCTTGTCCCAGAATCTTAATTCACCCCTCCACTTT. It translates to CASSLSQNLNSPLHF.

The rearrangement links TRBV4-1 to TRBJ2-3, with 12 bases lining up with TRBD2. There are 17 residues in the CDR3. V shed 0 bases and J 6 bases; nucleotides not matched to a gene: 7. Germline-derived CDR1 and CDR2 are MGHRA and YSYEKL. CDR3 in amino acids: CASSQDGSLAGGDTQYF. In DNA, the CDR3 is TGCGCCAGCAGCCAAGATGGCTCCCTAGCGGGAGGGGATACGCAGTATTTT.

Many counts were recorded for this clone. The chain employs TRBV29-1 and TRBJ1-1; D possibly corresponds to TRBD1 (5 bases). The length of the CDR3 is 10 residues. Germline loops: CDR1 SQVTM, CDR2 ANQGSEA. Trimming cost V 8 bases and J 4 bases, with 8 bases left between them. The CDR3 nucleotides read TGCAGCTGCCAGGGCACTGAAGCTTTCTTT. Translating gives CSCQGTEAFF.

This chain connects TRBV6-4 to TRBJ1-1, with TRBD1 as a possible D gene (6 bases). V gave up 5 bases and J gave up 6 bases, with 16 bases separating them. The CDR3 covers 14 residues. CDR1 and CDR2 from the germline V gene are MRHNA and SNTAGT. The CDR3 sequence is CASSLTGRSPEAFF. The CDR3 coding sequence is TGTGCCAGCAGTCTTACAGGGCGGTCCCCTGAAGCTTTCTTT.

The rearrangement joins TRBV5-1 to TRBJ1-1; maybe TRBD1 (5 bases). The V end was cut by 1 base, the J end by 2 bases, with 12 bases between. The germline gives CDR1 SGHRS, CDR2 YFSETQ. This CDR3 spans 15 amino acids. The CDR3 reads CASSLWGSQNTEAFF. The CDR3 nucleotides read TGCGCCAGCAGCTTGTGGGGCAGCCAAAACACTGAAGCTTTCTTT.

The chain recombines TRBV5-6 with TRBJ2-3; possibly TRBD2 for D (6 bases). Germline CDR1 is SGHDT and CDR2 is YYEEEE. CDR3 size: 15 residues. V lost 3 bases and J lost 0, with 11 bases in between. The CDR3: CASSWAGLSTDTQYF. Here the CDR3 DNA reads TGTGCCAGCAGCTGGGCGGGGCTTAGCACAGATACGCAGTATTTT.

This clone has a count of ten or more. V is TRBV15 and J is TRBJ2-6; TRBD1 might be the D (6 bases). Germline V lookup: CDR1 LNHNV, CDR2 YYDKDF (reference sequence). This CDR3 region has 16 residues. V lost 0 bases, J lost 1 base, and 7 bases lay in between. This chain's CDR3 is CATSRDRGSGANVLTF. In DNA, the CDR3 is TGTGCCACCAGCAGAGATAGGGGGTCTGGGGCCAACGTCCTGACTTTC.

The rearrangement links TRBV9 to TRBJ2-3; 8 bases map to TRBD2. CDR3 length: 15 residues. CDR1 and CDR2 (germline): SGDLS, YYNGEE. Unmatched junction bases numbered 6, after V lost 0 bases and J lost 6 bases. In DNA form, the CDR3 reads TGTGCCAGCAGCGTAGTCGGGAGGGAATCGGATACGCAGTATTTT. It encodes CASSVVGRESDTQYF.

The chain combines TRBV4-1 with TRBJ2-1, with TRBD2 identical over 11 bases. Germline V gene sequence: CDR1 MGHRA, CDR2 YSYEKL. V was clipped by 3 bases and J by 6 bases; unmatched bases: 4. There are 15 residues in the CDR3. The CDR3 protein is CASSQLGLAANEQFF. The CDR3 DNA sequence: TGCGCCAGCAGCCAGCTGGGACTAGCGGCCAATGAGCAGTTCTTC.

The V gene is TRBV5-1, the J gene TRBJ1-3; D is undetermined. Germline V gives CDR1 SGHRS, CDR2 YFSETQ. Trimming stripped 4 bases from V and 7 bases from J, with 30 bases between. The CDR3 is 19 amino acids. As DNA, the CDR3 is TGCGCCAGCAGCCGACTGGGATCGTTAGGGTCGGGAAGGAGGAACACCATATATTTT. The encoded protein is CASSRLGSLGSGRRNTIYF.

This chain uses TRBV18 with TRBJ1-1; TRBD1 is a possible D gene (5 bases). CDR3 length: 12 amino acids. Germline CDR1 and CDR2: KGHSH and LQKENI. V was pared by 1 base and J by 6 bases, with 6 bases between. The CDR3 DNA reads TGTGCCAGCTCACCACGGGGCCCTGAAGCTTTCTTT. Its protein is CASSPRGPEAFF.

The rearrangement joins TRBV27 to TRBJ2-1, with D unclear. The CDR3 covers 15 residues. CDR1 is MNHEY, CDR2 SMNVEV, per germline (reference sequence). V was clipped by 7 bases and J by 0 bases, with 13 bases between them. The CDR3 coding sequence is TGTGCCAGCAAGACTGACCCGAGCTCCTACAATGAGCAGTTCTTC. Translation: CASKTDPSSYNEQFF.

CDR3 in amino acids: CASSFASGGELFF. The CDR3 nucleotides are TGTGCCAGCAGCTTCGCCTCAGGGGGGGAGCTGTTTTTT. J is TRBJ2-2 and V is TRBV7-2; tentative D call: TRBD1 (5 bases). Germline V CDR1 and CDR2: SGHTA, FQGNSA. The germline V and J ends were trimmed by 3 bases and 8 bases, with 10 bases remaining between them. CDR3 size: 13 residues.

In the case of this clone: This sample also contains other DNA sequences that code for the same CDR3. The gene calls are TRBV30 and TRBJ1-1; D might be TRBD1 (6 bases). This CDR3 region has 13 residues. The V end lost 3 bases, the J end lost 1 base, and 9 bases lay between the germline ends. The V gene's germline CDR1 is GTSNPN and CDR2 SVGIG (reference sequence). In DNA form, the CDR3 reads TGTGCCTGGAGCGCGACAGGGAACACTGAAGCTTTCTTT. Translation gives CAWSATGNTEAFF. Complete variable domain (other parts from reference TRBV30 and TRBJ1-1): SQTIHQWPATLVQPVGSPLSLECTVEGTSNPNLYWYRQAAGRGLQLLFYSVGIGQISSEVPQNLSASRPQDRQFILSSKKLLLSDSGFYLCAWSATGNTEAFFGQGTRLTVV.

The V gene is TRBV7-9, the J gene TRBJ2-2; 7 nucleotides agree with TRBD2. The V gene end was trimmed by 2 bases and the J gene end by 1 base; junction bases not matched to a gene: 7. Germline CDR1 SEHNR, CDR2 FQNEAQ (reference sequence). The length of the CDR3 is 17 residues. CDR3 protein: CASSLSLAVMNTGELFF. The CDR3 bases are TGTGCCAGCAGCTTAAGCCTAGCGGTAATGAACACCGGGGAGCTGTTTTTT.

Here the CDR3 DNA reads TGTGCCAGCTCACCGAGGACAGGGGAAACTGAAGCTTTCTTT. Its protein product is CASSPRTGETEAFF. The chain is built from TRBV18 and TRBJ1-1, with 9 bases aligning to TRBD1. The length of the CDR3 is 14 residues. CDR1 is KGHSH, CDR2 LQKENI, per germline. V lost 3 bases to trimming and J lost 5 bases; unmatched junction nucleotides: 4.

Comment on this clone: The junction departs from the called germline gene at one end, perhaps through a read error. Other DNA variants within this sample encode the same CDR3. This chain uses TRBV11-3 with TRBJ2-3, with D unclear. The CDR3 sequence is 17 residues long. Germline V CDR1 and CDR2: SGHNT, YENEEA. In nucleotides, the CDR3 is TGTGCCAGCAGCCTAGATCAAAGTGCGACTCAAACAGATACGCAGTATTTT. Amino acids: CASSLDQSATQTDTQYF.

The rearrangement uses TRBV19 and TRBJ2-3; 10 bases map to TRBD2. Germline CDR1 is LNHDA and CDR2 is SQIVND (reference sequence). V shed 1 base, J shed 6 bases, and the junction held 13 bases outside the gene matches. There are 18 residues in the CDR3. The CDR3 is CASSIGPWTSGREDTQYF. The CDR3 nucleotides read TGTGCCAGTAGTATAGGACCCTGGACTAGCGGCCGAGAGGATACGCAGTATTTT.

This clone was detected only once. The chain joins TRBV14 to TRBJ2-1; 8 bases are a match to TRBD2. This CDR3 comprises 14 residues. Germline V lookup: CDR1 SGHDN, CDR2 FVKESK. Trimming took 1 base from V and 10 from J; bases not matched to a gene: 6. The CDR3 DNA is TGTGCCAGCAGCCAAGCGGGACTAGTCCGCGAGCAGTTCTTC. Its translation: CASSQAGLVREQFF. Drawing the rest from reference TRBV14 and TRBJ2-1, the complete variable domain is EAGVTQFPSHSVIEKGQTVTLRCDPISGHDNLYWYRRVMGKEIKFLLHFVKESKQDESGMPNNRFLAERTGGTYSTLKVQPAELEDSGVYFCASSQAGLVREQFFGPGTRLTVL.

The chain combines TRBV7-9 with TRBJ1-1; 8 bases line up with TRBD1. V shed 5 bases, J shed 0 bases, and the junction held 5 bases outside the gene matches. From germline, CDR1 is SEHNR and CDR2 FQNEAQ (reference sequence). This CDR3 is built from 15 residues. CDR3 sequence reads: CASSTGQGMNTEAFF. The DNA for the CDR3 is TGTGCCAGCAGCACCGGACAGGGAATGAACACTGAAGCTTTCTTT. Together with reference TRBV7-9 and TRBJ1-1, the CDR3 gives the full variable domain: DTGVSQNPRHKITKRGQNVTFRCDPISEHNRLYWYRQTLGQGPEFLTYFQNEAQLEKSRLLSDRFSAERPKGSFSTLEIQRTEQGDSAMYLCASSTGQGMNTEAFFGQGTRLTVV.

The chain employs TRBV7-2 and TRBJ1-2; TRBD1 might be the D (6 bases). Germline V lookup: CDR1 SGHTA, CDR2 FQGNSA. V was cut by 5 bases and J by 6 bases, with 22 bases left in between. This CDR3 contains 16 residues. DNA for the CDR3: TGTGCCAGCAGCCCCTCGGGTGGGGGGGGCAAACATGGCTACACCTTC. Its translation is CASSPSGGGGKHGYTF.

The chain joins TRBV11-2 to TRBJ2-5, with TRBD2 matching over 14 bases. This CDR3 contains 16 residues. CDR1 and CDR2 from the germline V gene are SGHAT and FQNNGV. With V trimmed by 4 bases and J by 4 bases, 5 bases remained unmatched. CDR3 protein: CASSSGTSGSGETQYF. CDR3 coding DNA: TGTGCCAGCAGCTCAGGGACTAGCGGGAGTGGAGAGACCCAGTACTTC.

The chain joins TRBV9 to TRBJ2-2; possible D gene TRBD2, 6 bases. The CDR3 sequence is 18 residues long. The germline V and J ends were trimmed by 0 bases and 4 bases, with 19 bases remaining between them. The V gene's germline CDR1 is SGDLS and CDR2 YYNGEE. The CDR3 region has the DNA TGTGCCAGCAGCGTAGGCCGGACCGGGTGGCGGGGCACCGGGGAGCTGTTTTTT. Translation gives CASSVGRTGWRGTGELFF.

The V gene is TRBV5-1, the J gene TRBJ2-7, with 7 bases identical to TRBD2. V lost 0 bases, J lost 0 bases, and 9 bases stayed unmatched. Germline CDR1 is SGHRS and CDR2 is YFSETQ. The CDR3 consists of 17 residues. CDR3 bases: TGCGCCAGCAGCTTGGCCCTTGGCGGGAGCAGCTCCTACGAGCAGTACTTC. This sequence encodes CASSLALGGSSSYEQYF.

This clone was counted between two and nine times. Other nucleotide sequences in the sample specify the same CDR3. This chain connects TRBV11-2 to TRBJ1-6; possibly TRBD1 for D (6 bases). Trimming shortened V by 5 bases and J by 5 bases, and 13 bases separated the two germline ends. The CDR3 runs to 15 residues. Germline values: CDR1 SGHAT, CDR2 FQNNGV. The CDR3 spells CASSRIQGDNSPLHF. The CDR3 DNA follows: TGTGCCAGCAGCCGCATACAGGGAGATAATTCACCCCTCCACTTT.

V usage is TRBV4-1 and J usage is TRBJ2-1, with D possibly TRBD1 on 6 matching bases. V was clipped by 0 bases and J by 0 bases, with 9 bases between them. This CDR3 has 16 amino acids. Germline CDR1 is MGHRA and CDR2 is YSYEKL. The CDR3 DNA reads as TGCGCCAGCAGCCAAGATCAGGGGCGCTCCTACAATGAGCAGTTCTTC. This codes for CASSQDQGRSYNEQFF.

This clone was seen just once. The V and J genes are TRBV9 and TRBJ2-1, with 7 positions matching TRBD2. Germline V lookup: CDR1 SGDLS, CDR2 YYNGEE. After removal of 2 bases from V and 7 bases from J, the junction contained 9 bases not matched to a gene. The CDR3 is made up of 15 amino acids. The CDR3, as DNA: TGTGCCAGCAGCGTGGGGGGGTCAGGGACGAATGAGCAGTTCTTC. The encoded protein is CASSVGGSGTNEQFF.

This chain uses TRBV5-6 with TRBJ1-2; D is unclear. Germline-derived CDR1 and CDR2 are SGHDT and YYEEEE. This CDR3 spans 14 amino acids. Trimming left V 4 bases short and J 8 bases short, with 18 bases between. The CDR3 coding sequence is TGTGCCAGCAGCCCGAAAACCTCCAAGAGGGGCTACACCTTC. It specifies CASSPKTSKRGYTF.